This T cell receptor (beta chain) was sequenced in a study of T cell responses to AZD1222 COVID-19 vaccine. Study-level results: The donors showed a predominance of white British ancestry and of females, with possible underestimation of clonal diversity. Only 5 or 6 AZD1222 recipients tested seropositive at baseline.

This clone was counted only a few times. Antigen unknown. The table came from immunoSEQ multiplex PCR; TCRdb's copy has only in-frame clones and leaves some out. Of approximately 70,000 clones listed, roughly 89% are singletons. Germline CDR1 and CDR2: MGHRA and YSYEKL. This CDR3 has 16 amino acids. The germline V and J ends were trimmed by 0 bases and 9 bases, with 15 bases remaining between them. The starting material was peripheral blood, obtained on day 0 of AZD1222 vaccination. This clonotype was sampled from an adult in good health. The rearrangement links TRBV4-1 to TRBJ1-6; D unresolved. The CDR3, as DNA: TGCGCCAGCAGCCAAGATGGAGGGATATCAGGTTCACCCCTCCACTTT. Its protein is CASSQDGGISGSPLHF.